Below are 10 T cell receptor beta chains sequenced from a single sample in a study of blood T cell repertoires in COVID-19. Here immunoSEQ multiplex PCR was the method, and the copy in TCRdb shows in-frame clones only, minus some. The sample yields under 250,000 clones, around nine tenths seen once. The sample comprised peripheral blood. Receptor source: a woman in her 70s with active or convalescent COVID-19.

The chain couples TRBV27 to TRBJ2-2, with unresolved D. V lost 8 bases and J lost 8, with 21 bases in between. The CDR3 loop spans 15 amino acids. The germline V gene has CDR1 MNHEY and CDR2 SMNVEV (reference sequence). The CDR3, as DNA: TGTGCCAGCCGTTCCTTAACTGCCACCGTGGGGGAGCTGTTTTTT. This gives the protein CASRSLTATVGELFF.

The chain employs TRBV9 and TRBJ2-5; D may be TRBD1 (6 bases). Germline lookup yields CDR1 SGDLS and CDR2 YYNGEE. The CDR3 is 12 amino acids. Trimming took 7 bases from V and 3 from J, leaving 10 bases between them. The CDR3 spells CASGRTEETQYF. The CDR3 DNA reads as TGTGCCAGCGGGCGGACAGAAGAGACCCAGTACTTC.

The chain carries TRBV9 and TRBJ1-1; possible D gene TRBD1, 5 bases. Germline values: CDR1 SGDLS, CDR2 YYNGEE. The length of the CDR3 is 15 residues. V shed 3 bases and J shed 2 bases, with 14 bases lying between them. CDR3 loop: CASSEPGLLNTEAFF. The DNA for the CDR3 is TGTGCCAGCAGCGAGCCGGGACTGCTAAACACTGAAGCTTTCTTT.

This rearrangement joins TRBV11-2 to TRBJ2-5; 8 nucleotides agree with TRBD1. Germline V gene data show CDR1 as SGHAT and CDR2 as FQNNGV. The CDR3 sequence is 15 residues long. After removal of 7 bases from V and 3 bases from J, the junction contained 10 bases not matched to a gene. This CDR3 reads CASTPDRGSEETQYF. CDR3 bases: TGTGCCAGCACCCCCGACAGGGGAAGCGAAGAGACCCAGTACTTC.

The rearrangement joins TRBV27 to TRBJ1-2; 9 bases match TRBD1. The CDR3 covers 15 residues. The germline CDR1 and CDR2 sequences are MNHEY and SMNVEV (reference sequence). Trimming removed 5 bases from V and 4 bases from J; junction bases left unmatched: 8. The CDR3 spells CASSTTRDRAYGYTF. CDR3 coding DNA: TGTGCCAGCAGTACCACCCGGGACAGGGCCTATGGCTACACCTTC.

The CDR3 sequence: CASSQEGGVGRAYYGYTF. CDR3 bases: TGTGCCAGCAGCCAAGAGGGAGGGGTTGGCAGGGCATACTATGGCTACACCTTC. The rearrangement uses TRBV3-1 (or the pseudogene TRBV3-2) and TRBJ1-2; maybe TRBD1 (5 bases). Germline values: CDR1 LGHDT, CDR2 YNNKEL (reference sequence). V lost 0 bases, J lost 3 bases, and 20 bases lay in between. The length of the CDR3 is 18 residues.

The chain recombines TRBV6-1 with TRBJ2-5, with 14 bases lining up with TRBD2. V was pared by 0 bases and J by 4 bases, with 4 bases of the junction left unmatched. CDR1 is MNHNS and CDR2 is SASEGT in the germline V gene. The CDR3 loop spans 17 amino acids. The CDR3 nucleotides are TGTGCCAGCAGTGAAGCCTTCGGACTAGCGGGGGGAGAGACCCAGTACTTC. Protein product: CASSEAFGLAGGETQYF.

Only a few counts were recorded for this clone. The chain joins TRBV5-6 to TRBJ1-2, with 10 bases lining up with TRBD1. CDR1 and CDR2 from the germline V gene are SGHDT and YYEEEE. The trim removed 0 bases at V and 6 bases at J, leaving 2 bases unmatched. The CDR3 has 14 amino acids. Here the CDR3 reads CASSLGQGANGYTF. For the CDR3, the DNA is TGTGCCAGCAGCTTGGGACAGGGGGCGAATGGCTACACCTTC.

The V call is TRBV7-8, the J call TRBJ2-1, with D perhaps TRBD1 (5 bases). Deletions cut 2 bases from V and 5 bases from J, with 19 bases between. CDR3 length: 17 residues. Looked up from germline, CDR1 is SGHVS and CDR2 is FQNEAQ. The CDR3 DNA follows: TGTGCCAGCAGCTTATTCCCTCGGGCAGGGAAGGACAATGAGCAGTTCTTC. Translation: CASSLFPRAGKDNEQFF.

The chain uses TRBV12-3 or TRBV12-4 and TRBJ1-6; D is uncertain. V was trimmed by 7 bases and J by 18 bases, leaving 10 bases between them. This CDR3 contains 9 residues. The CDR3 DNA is TGTGCCAGCATAGGAGACTGCCACTTT. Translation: CASIGDCHF.